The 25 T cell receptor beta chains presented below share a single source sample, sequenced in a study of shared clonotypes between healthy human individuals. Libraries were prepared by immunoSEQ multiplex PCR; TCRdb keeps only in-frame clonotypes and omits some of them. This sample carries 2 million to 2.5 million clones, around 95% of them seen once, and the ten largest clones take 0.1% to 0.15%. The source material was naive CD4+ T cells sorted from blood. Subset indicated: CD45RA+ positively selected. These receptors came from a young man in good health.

DNA of the CDR3: TGTGCCAGCAGCCCCAGGCCTTCTGGAGAGACCCAGTACTTC. This sequence encodes CASSPRPSGETQYF. The chain couples TRBV5-4 to TRBJ2-5, with D unresolved. Germline assignment: CDR1 SGHNT and CDR2 YYREEE (reference sequence). This CDR3 has 14 amino acids. V gave up 4 bases and J gave up 4 bases, with 14 bases separating them.

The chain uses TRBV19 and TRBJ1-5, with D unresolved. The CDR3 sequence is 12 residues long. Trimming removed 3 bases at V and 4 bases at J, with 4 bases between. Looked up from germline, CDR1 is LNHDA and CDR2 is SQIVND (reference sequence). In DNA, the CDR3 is TGTGCCAGTAGTATCGTGAATCAGCCCCAGCATTTT. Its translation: CASSIVNQPQHF.

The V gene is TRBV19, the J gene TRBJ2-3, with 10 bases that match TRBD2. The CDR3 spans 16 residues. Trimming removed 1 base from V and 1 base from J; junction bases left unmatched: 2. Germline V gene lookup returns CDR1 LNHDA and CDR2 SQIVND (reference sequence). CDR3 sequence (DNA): TGTGCCAGTAGTATAGCTGGGACTAGCGGCACAGATACGCAGTATTTT. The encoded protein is CASSIAGTSGTDTQYF.

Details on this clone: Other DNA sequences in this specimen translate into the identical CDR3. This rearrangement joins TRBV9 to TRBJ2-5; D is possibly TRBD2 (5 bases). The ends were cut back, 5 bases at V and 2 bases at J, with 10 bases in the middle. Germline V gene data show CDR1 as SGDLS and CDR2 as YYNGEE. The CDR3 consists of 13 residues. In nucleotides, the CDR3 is TGTGCCAGCAGTCGCGGACTGCAAGAGACCCAGTACTTC. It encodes CASSRGLQETQYF.

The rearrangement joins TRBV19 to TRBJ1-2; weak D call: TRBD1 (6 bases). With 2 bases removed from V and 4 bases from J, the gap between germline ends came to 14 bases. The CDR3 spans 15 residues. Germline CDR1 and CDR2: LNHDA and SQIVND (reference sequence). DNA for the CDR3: TGTGCCAGTAGTATAAGTTCAGGGGAGGTCTATGGCTACACCTTC. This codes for CASSISSGEVYGYTF. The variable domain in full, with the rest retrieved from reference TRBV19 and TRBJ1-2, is DGGITQSPKYLFRKEGQNVTLSCEQNLNHDAMYWYRQDPGQGLRLIYYSQIVNDFQKGDIAEGYSVSREKKESFPLTVTSAQKNPTAFYLCASSISSGEVYGYTFGSGTRLTVV.

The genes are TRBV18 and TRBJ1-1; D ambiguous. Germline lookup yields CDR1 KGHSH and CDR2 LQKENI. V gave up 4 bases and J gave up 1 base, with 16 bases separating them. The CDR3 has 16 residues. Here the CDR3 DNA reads TGTGCCAGCTCACTTTCAACTGGTCTGGGGAACACTGAAGCTTTCTTT. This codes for CASSLSTGLGNTEAFF.

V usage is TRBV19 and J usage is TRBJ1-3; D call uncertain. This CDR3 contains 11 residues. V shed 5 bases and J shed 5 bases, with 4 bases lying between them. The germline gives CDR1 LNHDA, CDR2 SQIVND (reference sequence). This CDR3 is CASSGRNTIYF. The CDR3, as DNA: TGTGCCAGTAGTGGCAGAAACACCATATATTTT.

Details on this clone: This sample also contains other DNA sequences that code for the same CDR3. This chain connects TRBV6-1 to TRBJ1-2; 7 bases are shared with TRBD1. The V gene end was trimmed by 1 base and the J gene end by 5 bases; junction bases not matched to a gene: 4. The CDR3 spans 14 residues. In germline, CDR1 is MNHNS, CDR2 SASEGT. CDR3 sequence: CASSEGQGRYGYTF. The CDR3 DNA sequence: TGTGCCAGCAGTGAAGGACAGGGAAGGTATGGCTACACCTTC.

The CDR3 sequence is CASSLAGRKVLTF. Here the CDR3 DNA reads TGTGCCAGCAGTTTGGCAGGGAGGAAAGTCCTGACTTTC. V gene TRBV27 combines with J gene TRBJ2-6, with TRBD2 as a possible D gene (6 bases). This CDR3 has 13 residues. Germline assignment: CDR1 MNHEY and CDR2 SMNVEV (reference sequence). Trimming removed 3 bases at V and 13 bases at J, with 13 bases between.

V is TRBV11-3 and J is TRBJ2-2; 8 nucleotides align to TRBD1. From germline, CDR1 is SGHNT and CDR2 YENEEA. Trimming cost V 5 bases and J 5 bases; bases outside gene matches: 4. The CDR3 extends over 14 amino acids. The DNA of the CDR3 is TGTGCCAGCAGCCGGGACAGGTGGACCGGGGAGCTGTTTTTT. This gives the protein CASSRDRWTGELFF.

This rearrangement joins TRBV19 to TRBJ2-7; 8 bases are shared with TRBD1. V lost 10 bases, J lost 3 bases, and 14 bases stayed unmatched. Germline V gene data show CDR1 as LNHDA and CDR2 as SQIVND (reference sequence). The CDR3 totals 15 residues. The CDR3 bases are TGTGCCACCTCCCCCGGGGACAGGCCCGTCTACGAGCAGTACTTC. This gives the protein CATSPGDRPVYEQYF. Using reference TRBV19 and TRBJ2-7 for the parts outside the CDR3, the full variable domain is DGGITQSPKYLFRKEGQNVTLSCEQNLNHDAMYWYRQDPGQGLRLIYYSQIVNDFQKGDIAEGYSVSREKKESFPLTVTSAQKNPTAFYLCATSPGDRPVYEQYFGPGTRLTVT.

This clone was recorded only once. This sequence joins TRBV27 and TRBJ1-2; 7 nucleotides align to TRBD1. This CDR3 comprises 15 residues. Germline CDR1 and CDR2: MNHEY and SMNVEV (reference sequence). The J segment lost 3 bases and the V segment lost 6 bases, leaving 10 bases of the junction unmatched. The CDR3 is CASRTSGGSYYGYTF. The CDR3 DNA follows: TGTGCCAGCAGAACCTCAGGGGGGAGTTACTATGGCTACACCTTC.

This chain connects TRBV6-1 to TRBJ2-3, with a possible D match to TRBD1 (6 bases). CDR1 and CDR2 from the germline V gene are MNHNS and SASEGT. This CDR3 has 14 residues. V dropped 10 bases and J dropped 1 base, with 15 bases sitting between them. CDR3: CATARGAGTDTQYF. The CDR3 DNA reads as TGTGCCACCGCCAGGGGAGCCGGCACAGATACGCAGTATTTT.

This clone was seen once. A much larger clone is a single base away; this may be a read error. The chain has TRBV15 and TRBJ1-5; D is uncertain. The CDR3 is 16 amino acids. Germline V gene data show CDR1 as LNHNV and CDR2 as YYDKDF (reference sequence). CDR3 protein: CTTRFGELATNQPQHF. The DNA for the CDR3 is TGTACCACCAGGTTTGGGGAGCTTGCGACGAATCAGCCCCAGCATTTT.

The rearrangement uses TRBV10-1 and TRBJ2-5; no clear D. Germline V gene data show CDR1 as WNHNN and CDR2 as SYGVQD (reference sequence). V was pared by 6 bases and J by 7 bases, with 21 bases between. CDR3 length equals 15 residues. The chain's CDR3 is CASRIIRPWVRTQYF. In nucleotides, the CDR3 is TGCGCCAGCAGGATAATCAGGCCGTGGGTTAGGACCCAGTACTTC.

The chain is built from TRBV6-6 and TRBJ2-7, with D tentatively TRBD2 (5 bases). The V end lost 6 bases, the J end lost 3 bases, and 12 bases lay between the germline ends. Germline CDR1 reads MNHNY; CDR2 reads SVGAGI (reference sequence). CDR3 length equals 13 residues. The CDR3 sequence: CASRIGLSYEQYF. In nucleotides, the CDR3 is TGTGCCAGCAGGATTGGACTGAGCTACGAGCAGTACTTC.

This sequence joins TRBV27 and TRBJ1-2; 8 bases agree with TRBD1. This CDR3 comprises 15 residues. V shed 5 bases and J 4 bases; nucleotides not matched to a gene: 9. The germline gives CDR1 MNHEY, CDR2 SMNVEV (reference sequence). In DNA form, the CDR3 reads TGTGCCAGCAGTGCGCGACAGGGGCTGGGCTATGGCTACACCTTC. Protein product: CASSARQGLGYGYTF.

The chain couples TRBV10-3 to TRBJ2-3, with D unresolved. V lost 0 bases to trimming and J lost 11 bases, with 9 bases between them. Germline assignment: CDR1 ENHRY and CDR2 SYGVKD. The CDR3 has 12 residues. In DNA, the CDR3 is TGTGCCATCAGTGAGTCTCCACTCGGGCAGTATTTT. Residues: CAISESPLGQYF.

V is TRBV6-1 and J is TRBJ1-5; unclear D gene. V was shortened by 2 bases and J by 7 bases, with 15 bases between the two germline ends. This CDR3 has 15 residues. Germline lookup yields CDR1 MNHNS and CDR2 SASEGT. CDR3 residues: CASSEPPGLGQPQHF. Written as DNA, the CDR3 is TGTGCCAGCAGTGAACCCCCGGGTCTCGGGCAGCCCCAGCATTTT.

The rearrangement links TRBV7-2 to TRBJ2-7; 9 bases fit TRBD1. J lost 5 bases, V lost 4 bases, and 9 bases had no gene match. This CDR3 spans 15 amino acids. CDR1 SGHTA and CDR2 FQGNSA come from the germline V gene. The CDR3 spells CASSSYRGPINEQYF. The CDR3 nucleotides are TGTGCCAGCAGCTCATACAGGGGGCCGATAAACGAGCAGTACTTC.

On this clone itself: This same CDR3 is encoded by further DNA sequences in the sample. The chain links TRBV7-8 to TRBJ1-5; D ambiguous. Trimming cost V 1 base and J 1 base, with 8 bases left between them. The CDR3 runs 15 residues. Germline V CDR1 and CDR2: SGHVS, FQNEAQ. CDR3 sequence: CASSLDGRSNQPQHF. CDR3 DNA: TGTGCCAGCAGCTTAGATGGGAGGAGCAATCAGCCCCAGCATTTT. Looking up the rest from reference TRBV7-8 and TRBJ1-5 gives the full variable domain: GAGVSQSPRYKVAKRGQDVALRCDPISGHVSLFWYQQALGQGPEFLTYFQNEAQLDKSGLPSDRFFAERPEGSVSTLKIQRTQQEDSAVYLCASSLDGRSNQPQHFGDGTRLSIL.

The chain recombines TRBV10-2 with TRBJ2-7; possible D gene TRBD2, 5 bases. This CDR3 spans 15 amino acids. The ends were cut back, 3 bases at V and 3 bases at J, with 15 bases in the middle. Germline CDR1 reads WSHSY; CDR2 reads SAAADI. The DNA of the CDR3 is TGCGCCAGCAGTGAAAGAAGACTTGAGGGCTACGAGCAGTACTTC. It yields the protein CASSERRLEGYEQYF.

The CDR3 nucleotides read TGTGCCAGCAGGAGGGACAGGGGGACTGGAAACACCATATATTTT. Protein product: CASRRDRGTGNTIYF. The gene calls are TRBV6-1 and TRBJ1-3; 11 positions agree with TRBD1. The CDR3 covers 15 residues. The germline V gene has CDR1 MNHNS and CDR2 SASEGT. Germline trimming cut 6 bases from V and 2 bases from J; bases unmatched to any gene: 3.

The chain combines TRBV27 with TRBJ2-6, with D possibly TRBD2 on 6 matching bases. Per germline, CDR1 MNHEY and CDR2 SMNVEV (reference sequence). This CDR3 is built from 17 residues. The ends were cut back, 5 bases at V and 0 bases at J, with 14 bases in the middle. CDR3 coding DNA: TGTGCCAGCAGTCCCTGGGACTCCTACTCTGGGGCCAACGTCCTGACTTTC. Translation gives CASSPWDSYSGANVLTF.

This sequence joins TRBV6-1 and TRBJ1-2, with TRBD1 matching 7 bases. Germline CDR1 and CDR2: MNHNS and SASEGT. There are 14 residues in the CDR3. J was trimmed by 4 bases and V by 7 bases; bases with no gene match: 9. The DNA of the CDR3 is TGTGCCAGCAAGCTGGGACAGTCACCCTATGGCTACACCTTC. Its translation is CASKLGQSPYGYTF.